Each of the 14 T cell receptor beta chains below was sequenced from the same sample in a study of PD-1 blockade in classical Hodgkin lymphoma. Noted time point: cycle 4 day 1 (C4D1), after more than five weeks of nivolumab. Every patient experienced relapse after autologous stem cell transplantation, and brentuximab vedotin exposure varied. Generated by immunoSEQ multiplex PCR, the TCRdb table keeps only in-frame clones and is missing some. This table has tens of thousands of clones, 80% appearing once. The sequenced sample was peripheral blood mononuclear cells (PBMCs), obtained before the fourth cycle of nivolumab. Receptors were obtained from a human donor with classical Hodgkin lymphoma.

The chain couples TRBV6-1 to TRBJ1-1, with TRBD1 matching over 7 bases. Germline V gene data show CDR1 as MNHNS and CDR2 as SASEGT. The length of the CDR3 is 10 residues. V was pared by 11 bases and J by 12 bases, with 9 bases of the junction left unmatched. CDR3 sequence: CAVSRDSSFF. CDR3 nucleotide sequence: TGTGCCGTTAGCCGGGACAGTTCTTTCTTT.

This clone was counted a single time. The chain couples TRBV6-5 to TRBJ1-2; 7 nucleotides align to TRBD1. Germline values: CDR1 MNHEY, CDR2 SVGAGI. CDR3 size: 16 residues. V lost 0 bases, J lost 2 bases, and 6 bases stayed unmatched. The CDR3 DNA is TGTGCCAGCAGTTACTCCTTAGCGGGACAGAACTATGGCTACACCTTC. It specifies CASSYSLAGQNYGYTF.

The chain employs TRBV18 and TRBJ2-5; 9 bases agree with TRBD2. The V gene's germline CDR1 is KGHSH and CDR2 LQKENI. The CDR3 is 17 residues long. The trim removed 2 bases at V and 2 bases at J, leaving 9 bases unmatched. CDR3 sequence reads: CASSPFSGRLGQETQYF. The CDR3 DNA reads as TGTGCCAGCTCACCATTTAGCGGGAGACTAGGGCAAGAGACCCAGTACTTC.

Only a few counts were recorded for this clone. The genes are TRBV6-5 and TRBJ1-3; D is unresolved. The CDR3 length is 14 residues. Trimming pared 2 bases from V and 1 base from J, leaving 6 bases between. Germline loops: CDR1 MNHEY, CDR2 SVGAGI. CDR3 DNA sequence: TGTGCCAGCAGTTACGATCGGTCTGGAAACACCATATATTTT. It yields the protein CASSYDRSGNTIYF.

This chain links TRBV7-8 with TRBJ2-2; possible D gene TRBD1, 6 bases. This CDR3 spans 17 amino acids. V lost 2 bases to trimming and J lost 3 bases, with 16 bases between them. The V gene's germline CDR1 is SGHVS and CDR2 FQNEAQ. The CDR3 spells CASSLWGTGSHTGELFF. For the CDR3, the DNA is TGTGCCAGCAGCTTATGGGGAACAGGGTCGCACACCGGGGAGCTGTTTTTT.

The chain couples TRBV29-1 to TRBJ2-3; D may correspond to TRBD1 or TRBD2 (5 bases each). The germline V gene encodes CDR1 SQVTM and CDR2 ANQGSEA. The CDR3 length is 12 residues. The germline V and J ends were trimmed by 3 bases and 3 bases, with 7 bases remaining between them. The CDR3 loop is CSVDEGTDTQYF. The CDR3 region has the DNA TGCAGCGTTGATGAGGGGACAGATACGCAGTATTTT.

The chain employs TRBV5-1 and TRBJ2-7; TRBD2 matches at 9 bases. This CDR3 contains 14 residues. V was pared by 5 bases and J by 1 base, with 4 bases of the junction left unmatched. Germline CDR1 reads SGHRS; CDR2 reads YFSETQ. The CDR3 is CASSLREGSYEQYF. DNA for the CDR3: TGCGCCAGCAGTCTGCGGGAGGGTTCCTACGAGCAGTACTTC.

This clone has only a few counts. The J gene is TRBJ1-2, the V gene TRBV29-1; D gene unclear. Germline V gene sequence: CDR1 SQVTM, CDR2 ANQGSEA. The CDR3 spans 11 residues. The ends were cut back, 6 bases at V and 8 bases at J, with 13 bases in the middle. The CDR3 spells CSVMGGSGYTF. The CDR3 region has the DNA TGCAGCGTCATGGGCGGGTCGGGCTACACCTTC.

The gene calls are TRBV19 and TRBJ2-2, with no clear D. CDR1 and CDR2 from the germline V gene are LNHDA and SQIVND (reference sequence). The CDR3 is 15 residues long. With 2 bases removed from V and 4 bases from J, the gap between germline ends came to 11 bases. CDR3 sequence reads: CASSISSLLTGELFF. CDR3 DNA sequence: TGTGCCAGTAGTATAAGTAGCCTACTCACCGGGGAGCTGTTTTTT.

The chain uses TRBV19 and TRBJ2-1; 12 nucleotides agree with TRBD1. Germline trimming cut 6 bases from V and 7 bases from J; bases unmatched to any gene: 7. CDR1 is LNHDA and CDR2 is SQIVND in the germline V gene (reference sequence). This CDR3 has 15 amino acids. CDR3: CASSEGQGARNEQFF. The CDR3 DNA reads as TGTGCCAGTAGCGAGGGACAGGGGGCAAGGAATGAGCAGTTCTTC. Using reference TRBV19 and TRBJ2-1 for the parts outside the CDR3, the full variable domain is DGGITQSPKYLFRKEGQNVTLSCEQNLNHDAMYWYRQDPGQGLRLIYYSQIVNDFQKGDIAEGYSVSREKKESFPLTVTSAQKNPTAFYLCASSEGQGARNEQFFGPGTRLTVL.

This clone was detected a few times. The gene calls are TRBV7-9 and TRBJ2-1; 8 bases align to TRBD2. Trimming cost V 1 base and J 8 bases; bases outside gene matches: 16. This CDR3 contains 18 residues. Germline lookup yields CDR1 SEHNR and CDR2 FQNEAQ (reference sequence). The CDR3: CASSLVVGGDRGRDEQFF. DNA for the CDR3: TGTGCCAGCAGCTTAGTGGTCGGGGGGGACCGAGGGAGAGATGAGCAGTTCTTC.

CDR3 sequence reads: CASSSGRIYEQYF. The CDR3 DNA sequence: TGCGCCAGCAGTAGCGGGAGGATCTACGAGCAGTACTTC. The J gene is TRBJ2-7, the V gene TRBV10-2, with 9 bases matching TRBD2. Germline-derived CDR1 and CDR2 are WSHSY and SAAADI. With V trimmed by 5 bases and J by 3 bases, 2 bases remained unmatched. The CDR3 spans 13 residues.

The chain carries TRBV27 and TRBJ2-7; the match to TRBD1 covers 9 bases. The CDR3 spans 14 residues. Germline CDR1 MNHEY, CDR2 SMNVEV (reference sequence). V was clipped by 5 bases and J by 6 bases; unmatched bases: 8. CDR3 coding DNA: TGTGCCAGCAGTAGACCGGGACAGGGAGGCGAGCAGTACTTC. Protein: CASSRPGQGGEQYF.

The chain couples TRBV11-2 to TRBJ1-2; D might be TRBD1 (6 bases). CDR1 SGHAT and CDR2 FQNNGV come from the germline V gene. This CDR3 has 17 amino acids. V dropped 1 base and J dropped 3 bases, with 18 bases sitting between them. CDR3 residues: CASSLAPLRSGDYGYTF. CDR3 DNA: TGTGCCAGCAGCTTAGCCCCTCTCCGATCAGGGGACTATGGCTACACCTTC.